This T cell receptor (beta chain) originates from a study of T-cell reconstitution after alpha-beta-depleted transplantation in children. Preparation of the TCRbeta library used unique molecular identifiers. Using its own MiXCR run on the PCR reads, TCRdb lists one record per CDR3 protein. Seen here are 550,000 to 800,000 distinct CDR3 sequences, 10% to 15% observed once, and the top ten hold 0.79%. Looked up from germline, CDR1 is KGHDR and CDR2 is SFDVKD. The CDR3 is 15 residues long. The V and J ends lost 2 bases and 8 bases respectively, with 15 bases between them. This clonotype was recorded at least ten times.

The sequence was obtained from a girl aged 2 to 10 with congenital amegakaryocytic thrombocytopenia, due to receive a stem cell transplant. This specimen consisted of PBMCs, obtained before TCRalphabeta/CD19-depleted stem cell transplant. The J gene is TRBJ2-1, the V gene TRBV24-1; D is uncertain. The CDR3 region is CATSDSGRLEDEQFF. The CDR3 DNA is TGTGCCACCAGTGATTCGGGCCGCCTCGAGGATGAGCAGTTCTTC.